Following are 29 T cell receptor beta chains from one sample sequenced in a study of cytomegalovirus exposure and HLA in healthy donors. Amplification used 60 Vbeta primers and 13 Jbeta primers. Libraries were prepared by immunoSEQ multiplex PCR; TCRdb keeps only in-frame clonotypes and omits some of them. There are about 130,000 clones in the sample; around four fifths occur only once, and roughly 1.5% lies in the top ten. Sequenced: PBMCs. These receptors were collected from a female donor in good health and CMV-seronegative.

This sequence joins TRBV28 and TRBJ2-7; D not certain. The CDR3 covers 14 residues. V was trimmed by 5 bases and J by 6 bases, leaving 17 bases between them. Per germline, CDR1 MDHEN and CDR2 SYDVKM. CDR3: CASSLGSTNREQYF. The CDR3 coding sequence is TGTGCCAGCAGTCTCGGGTCGACCAATCGCGAGCAGTACTTC. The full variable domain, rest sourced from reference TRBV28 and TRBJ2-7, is DVKVTQSSRYLVKRTGEKVFLECVQDMDHENMFWYRQDPGLGLRLIYFSYDVKMKEKGDIPEGYSVSREKKERFSLILESASTNQTSMYLCASSLGSTNREQYFGPGTRLTVT.

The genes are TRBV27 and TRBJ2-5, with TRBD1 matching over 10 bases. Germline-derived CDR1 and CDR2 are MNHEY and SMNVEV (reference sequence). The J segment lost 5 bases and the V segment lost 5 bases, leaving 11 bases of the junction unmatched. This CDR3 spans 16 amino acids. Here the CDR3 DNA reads TGTGCCAGCAGTCCCATCCCGGGACAGGGGAGTGAGACCCAGTACTTC. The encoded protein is CASSPIPGQGSETQYF.

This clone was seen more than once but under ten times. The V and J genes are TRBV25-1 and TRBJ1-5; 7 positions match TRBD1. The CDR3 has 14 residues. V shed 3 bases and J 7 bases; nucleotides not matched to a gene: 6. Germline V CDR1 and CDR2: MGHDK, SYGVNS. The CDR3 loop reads CASSETGKGQPQHF. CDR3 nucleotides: TGTGCCAGCAGTGAGACAGGGAAGGGACAGCCCCAGCATTTT.

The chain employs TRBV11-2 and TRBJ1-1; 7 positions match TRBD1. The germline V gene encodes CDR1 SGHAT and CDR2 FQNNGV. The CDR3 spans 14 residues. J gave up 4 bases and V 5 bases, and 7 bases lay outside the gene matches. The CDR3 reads CASSPTGAITEAFF. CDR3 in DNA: TGTGCCAGCAGCCCTACAGGGGCCATCACTGAAGCTTTCTTT.

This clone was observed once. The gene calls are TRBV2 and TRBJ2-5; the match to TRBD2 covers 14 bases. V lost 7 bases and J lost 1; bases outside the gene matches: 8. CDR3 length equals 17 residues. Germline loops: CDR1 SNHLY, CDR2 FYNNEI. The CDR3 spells CASTVTSGGGFQETQYF. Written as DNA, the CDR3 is TGTGCCAGCACTGTGACTAGCGGGGGGGGGTTCCAAGAGACCCAGTACTTC.

CDR3 residues: CASSQVGTGNTGELFF. For the CDR3, the DNA is TGCGCCAGCAGCCAAGTCGGGACAGGTAACACCGGGGAGCTGTTTTTT. The chain carries TRBV4-3 and TRBJ2-2, with TRBD1 identical over 8 bases. The CDR3 sequence is 16 residues long. CDR1 and CDR2 (germline): LGHNA, YSLEER. Losses at the gene ends were 1 base for V and 2 bases for J; bases not matched to a gene: 3.

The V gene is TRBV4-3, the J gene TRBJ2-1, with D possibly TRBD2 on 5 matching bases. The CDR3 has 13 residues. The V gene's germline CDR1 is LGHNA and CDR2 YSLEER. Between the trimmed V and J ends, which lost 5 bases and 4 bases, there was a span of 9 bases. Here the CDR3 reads CASSALEYNEQFF. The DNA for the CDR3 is TGCGCCAGCAGCGCACTAGAGTACAATGAGCAGTTCTTC.

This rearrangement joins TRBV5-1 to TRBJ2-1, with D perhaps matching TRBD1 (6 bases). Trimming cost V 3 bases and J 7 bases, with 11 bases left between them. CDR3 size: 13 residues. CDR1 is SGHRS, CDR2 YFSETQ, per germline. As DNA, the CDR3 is TGCGCCAGCAGCTCCGTCAGGGGAAATGAGCAGTTCTTC. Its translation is CASSSVRGNEQFF.

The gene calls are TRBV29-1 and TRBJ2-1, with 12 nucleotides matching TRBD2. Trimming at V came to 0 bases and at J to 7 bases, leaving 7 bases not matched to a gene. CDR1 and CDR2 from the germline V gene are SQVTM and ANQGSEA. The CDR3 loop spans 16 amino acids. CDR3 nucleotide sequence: TGCAGCGTTGAAGATAGGACTAGCGGGACCCTGAATGAGCAGTTCTTC. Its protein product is CSVEDRTSGTLNEQFF.

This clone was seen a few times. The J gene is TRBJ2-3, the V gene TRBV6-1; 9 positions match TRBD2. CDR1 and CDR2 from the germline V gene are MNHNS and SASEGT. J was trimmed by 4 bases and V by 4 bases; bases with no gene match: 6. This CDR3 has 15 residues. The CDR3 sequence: CASSVSGRGADTQYF. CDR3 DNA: TGTGCCAGCAGTGTTAGCGGGAGAGGGGCAGATACGCAGTATTTT.

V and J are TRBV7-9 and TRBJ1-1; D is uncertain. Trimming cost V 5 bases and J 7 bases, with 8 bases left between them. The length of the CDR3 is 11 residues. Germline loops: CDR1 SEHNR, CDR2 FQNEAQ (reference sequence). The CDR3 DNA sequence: TGTGCCAGCAGCATCCAGGTTGAAGCTTTCTTT. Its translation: CASSIQVEAFF.

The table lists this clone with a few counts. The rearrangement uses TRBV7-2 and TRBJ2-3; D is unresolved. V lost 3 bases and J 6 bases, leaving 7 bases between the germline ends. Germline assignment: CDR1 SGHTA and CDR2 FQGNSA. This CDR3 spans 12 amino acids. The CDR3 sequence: CASSLRADTQYF. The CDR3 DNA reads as TGTGCCAGCAGCTTGAGAGCGGATACGCAGTATTTT.

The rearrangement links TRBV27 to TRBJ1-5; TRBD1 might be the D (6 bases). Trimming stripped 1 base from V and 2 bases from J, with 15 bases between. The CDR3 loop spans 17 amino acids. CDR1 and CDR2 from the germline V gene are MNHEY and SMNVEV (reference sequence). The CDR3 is CASSLWVPGAGNQPQHF. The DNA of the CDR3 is TGTGCCAGCAGTTTATGGGTCCCAGGGGCCGGCAATCAGCCCCAGCATTTT.

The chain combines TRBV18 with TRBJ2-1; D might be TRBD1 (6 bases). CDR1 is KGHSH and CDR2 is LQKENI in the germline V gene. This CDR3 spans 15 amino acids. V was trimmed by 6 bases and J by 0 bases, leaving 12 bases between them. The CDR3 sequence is CASSQGTFSYNEQFF. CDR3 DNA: TGTGCCAGCTCTCAGGGGACATTCTCCTACAATGAGCAGTTCTTC. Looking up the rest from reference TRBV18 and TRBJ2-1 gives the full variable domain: NAGVMQNPRHLVRRRGQEARLRCSPMKGHSHVYWYRQLPEEGLKFMVYLQKENIIDESGMPKERFSAEFPKEGPSILRIQQVVRGDSAAYFCASSQGTFSYNEQFFGPGTRLTVL.

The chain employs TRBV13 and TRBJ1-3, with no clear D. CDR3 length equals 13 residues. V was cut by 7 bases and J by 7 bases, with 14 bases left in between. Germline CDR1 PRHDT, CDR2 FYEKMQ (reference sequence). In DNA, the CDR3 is TGTGCCAGCACCCTTACCGGGTTGAACACCATATATTTT. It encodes CASTLTGLNTIYF.

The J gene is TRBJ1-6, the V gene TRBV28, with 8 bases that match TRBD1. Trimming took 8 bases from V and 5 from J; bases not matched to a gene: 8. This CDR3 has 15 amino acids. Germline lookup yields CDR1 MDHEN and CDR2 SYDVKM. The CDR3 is CASGTGAPDNSPLHF. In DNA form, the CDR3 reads TGTGCCAGCGGGACAGGCGCCCCTGATAATTCACCCCTCCACTTT.

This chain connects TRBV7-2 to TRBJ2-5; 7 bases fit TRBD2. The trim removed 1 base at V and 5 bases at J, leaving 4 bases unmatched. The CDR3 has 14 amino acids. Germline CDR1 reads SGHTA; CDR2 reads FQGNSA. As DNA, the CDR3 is TGTGCCAGCAGCTTAGGGACTAGGTCGGAGACCCAGTACTTC. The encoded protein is CASSLGTRSETQYF.

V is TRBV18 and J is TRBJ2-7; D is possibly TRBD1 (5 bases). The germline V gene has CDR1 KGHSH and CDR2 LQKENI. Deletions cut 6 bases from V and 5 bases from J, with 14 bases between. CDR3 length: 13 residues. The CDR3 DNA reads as TGTGCCAGCTCCCCGATAGGGGATAACGAGCAGTACTTC. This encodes CASSPIGDNEQYF.

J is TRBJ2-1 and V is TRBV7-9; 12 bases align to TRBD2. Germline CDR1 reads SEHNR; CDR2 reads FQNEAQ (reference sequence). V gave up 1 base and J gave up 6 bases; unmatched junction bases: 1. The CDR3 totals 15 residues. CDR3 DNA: TGTGCCAGCAGCTTAGGACTAGCGGGAGTCAATGAGCAGTTCTTC. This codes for CASSLGLAGVNEQFF.

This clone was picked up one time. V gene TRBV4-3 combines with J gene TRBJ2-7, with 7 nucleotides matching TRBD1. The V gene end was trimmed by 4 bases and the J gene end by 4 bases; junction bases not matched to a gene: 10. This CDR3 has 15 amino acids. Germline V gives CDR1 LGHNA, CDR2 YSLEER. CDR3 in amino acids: CASSRSRGGNYEQYF. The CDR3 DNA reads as TGCGCCAGCAGCCGTTCGAGAGGGGGCAATTACGAGCAGTACTTC.

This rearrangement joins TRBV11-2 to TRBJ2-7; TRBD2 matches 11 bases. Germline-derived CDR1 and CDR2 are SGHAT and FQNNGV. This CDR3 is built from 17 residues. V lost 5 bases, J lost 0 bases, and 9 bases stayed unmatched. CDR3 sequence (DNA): TGTGCCAGCAGCCGACTAGCGGGAAGCCTCCTCTCCTACGAGCAGTACTTC. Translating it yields CASSRLAGSLLSYEQYF.

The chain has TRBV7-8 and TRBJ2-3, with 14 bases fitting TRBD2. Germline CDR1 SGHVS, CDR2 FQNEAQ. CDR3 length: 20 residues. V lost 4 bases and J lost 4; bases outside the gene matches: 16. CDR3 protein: CASSWPGLAGGSGSPDTQYF. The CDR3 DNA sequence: TGTGCCAGCAGCTGGCCTGGACTAGCGGGAGGCTCAGGGTCTCCAGATACGCAGTATTTT.

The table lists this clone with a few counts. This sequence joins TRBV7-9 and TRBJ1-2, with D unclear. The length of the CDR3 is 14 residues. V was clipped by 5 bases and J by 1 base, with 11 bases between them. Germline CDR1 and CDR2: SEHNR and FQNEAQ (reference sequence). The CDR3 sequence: CASSQEGFNYGYTF. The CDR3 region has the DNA TGTGCCAGCAGCCAGGAGGGCTTTAACTATGGCTACACCTTC. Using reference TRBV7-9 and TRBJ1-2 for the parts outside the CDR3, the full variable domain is DTGVSQNPRHKITKRGQNVTFRCDPISEHNRLYWYRQTLGQGPEFLTYFQNEAQLEKSRLLSDRFSAERPKGSFSTLEIQRTEQGDSAMYLCASSQEGFNYGYTFGSGTRLTVV.

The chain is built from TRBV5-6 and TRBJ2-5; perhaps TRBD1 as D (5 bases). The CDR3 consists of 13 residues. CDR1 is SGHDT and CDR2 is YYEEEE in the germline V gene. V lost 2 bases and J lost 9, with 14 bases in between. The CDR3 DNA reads TGTGCCAGCAGCTTCAGGGTTGTAGGTCCCCAGTACTTC. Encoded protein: CASSFRVVGPQYF.

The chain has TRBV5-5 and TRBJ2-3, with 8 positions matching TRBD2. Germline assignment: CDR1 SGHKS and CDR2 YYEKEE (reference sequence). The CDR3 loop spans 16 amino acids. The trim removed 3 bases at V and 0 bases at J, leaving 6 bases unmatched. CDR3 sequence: CASSSRLATSTDTQYF. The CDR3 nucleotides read TGTGCCAGCAGCTCAAGACTAGCGACTAGCACAGATACGCAGTATTTT.

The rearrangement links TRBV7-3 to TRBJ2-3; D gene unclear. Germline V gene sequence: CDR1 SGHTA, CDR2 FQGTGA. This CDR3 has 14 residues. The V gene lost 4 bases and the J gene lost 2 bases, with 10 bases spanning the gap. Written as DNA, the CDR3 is TGTGCCAGCAGCTCAAAGTACAACACAGATACGCAGTATTTT. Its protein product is CASSSKYNTDTQYF.

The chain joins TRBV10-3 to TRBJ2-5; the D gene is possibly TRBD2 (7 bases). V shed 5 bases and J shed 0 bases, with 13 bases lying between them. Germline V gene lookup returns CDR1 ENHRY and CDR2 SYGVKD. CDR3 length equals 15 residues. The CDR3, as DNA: TGTGCCATCAGTAGGGGGACTACCTACCAAGAGACCCAGTACTTC. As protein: CAISRGTTYQETQYF.

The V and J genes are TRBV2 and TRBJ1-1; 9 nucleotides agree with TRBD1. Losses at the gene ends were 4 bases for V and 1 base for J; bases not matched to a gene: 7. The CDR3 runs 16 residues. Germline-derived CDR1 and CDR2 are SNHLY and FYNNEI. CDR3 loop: CASSVGQGYENTEAFF. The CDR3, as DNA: TGTGCCAGCAGTGTCGGACAGGGGTATGAGAACACTGAAGCTTTCTTT.

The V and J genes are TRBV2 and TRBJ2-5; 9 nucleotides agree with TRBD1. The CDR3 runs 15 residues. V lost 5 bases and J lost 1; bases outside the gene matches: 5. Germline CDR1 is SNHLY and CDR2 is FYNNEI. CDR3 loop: CASSPDRGIQETQYF. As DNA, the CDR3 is TGTGCCAGCAGTCCCGACAGGGGGATCCAAGAGACCCAGTACTTC.